This is a list of T cell receptor beta chains from one sample in a study of CD8 T cells in ankylosing spondylitis. TCRdb itself ran the 5' RACE reads through MiXCR, one entry per CDR3 protein. The sample includes about 540,000 distinct CDR3 sequences, 9.5% to 15% of them seen just once. Sequencing used blood, either unsorted or a sorted T cell fraction (not recorded which). These receptors originate from a male donor with ankylosing spondylitis. The CDR3 runs from the conserved cysteine through the conserved F or W. The order of the fields is D gene, V gene, clone size, J gene, CDR3 DNA, CDR3 protein. A D gene is named only where the DNA matches it firmly. Clone size is shown for a subset of rows, as once, few, many or a class of expanded clone.

d_gene: .; v_gene: TRBV6-2/TRBV6-3; abundance: .; j_gene: TRBJ2-1; CDR3nt: TGTGCCAGCAGTTCCCGGACAGAAGAGGGTGAGCAGTTCTTC; CDR3aa: CASSSRTEEGEQFF
d_gene: TRBD1; v_gene: TRBV10-1; abundance: .; j_gene: TRBJ2-1; CDR3nt: TGCGCCAGCAGTGGTAGGGGGCAAAATGAGCAGTTCTTC; CDR3aa: CASSGRGQNEQFF
d_gene: .; v_gene: TRBV4-1; abundance: few; j_gene: TRBJ2-1; CDR3nt: TGCGCCAGCAGCCAATTACCCGGGAGAGGTAATGAGCAGTTCTTC; CDR3aa: CASSQLPGRGNEQFF
d_gene: TRBD2; v_gene: TRBV5-1; abundance: .; j_gene: TRBJ2-3; CDR3nt: TGCGCCAGCAGCTTCGGGACTAGCGGAAGGTCAGATACGCAGTATTTT; CDR3aa: CASSFGTSGRSDTQYF
d_gene: TRBD2; v_gene: TRBV7-2; abundance: few; j_gene: TRBJ2-1; CDR3nt: TGTGCCAGCAGCTTAGCGGGACTACCAGACAATGAGCAGTTCTTC; CDR3aa: CASSLAGLPDNEQFF
d_gene: TRBD2; v_gene: TRBV3-1; abundance: .; j_gene: TRBJ2-5; CDR3nt: TGTGCCAGCAGCCAAGATGCAAGCGGGAGGCTAGAGACCCAGTACTTC; CDR3aa: CASSQDASGRLETQYF
d_gene: .; v_gene: TRBV20-1; abundance: .; j_gene: TRBJ1-5; CDR3nt: TGCAGTGCTGGACTTCAGGGAAATCAGCCCCAGCATTTT; CDR3aa: CSAGLQGNQPQHF
d_gene: TRBD2; v_gene: TRBV10-3; abundance: .; j_gene: TRBJ2-5; CDR3nt: TGTGCCATCAGGGGTAGCGGGTCACAAGAGACCCAGTACTTC; CDR3aa: CAIRGSGSQETQYF
d_gene: .; v_gene: TRBV7-6; abundance: few; j_gene: TRBJ2-2; CDR3nt: TGTGCCAGCAGCTTAGTACTAACCCACCGGGAGCTGTTTTTT; CDR3aa: CASSLVLTHRELFF
d_gene: TRBD1; v_gene: TRBV29-1; abundance: many; j_gene: TRBJ1-4; CDR3nt: TGCAGCGTCCGGACAGGGGCGGGAGCCTGGGAAAAACTGTTTTTT; CDR3aa: CSVRTGAGAWEKLFF
d_gene: .; v_gene: TRBV29-1; abundance: few; j_gene: TRBJ2-5; CDR3nt: TGCAGCGTTGAAGGAGGCGGCGGGGTCAAGACCCAGTACTTC; CDR3aa: CSVEGGGGVKTQYF
d_gene: .; v_gene: TRBV2; abundance: few; j_gene: TRBJ1-1; CDR3nt: TGTGCCAGCATGGGGACGGTGAACACTGAAGCTTTCTTT; CDR3aa: CASMGTVNTEAFF
d_gene: .; v_gene: TRBV7-4; abundance: few; j_gene: TRBJ2-5; CDR3nt: TGTGCCAGCAGCTTTATGAGGTCGGGGGAACAGGGAAAGGAGACCCAGTACTTC; CDR3aa: CASSFMRSGEQGKETQYF
d_gene: .; v_gene: TRBV20-1; abundance: .; j_gene: TRBJ1-4; CDR3nt: TGCAGTGCTAGAGATCTCTGGGCCTCGAGGGAAAAACTGTTTTTT; CDR3aa: CSARDLWASREKLFF
d_gene: .; v_gene: TRBV6-1; abundance: .; j_gene: TRBJ1-3; CDR3nt: TGTGCCAGCAGGGACAAGGCTGGAAACACCATATATTTT; CDR3aa: CASRDKAGNTIYF
d_gene: .; v_gene: TRBV20-1; abundance: .; j_gene: TRBJ1-2; CDR3nt: TGCAGTGCTCCGGCTGGGGACTCTAACTATGGCTACACCTTC; CDR3aa: CSAPAGDSNYGYTF
d_gene: TRBD1; v_gene: TRBV24-1; abundance: few; j_gene: TRBJ2-3; CDR3nt: TGTGCCACCAGTACCCGGACAGGTCGCACAGATACGCAGTATTTT; CDR3aa: CATSTRTGRTDTQYF
d_gene: .; v_gene: TRBV12-3/TRBV12-4; abundance: .; j_gene: TRBJ1-1; CDR3nt: TGTGCCAGCAGTTTCCGACAGGAGAACACTGAAGCTTTCTTT; CDR3aa: CASSFRQENTEAFF
d_gene: .; v_gene: TRBV13; abundance: many; j_gene: TRBJ2-1; CDR3nt: TGTGCCAGCAGCTCACAGGGCTACAATGAGCAGTTCTTC; CDR3aa: CASSSQGYNEQFF
d_gene: .; v_gene: TRBV20-1; abundance: .; j_gene: TRBJ1-5; CDR3nt: TGCAGTGCTAGATCAGGGGAACAGCCCCAGCATTTT; CDR3aa: CSARSGEQPQHF
d_gene: .; v_gene: TRBV15; abundance: .; j_gene: TRBJ2-1; CDR3nt: TGTGCCACCAGCAGAGAACCAGGGGTACGGGAGCAGTTCTTC; CDR3aa: CATSREPGVREQFF
d_gene: .; v_gene: TRBV20-1; abundance: .; j_gene: TRBJ1-3; CDR3nt: TGCAGTGCTCGCCTCACGGATAACACCATATATTTT; CDR3aa: CSARLTDNTIYF
d_gene: TRBD1; v_gene: TRBV12-3/TRBV12-4; abundance: .; j_gene: TRBJ1-1; CDR3nt: TGTGCCAGCAGTATACAGGGGGGGGTTACTGAAGCTTTCTTT; CDR3aa: CASSIQGGVTEAFF
d_gene: .; v_gene: TRBV3-1; abundance: .; j_gene: TRBJ1-6; CDR3nt: TGTGCCAGCAGTCGGGATAATTCACCCCTCCACTTT; CDR3aa: CASSRDNSPLHF
d_gene: TRBD1; v_gene: TRBV7-2; abundance: few; j_gene: TRBJ2-2; CDR3nt: TGTGCCAGCAGCTTAGCGCACAGGGGGCGCTTGACCGGGGAGCTGTTTTTT; CDR3aa: CASSLAHRGRLTGELFF
d_gene: TRBD1; v_gene: TRBV9; abundance: few; j_gene: TRBJ1-1; CDR3nt: TGTGCCAGCAGCGTAGACAGGGGTATGAACACTGAAGCTTTCTTT; CDR3aa: CASSVDRGMNTEAFF
d_gene: TRBD2; v_gene: TRBV19; abundance: .; j_gene: TRBJ2-2; CDR3nt: TGTGCCAGTAGTGTAACTAGCGGTCTGAACACCGGGGAGCTGTTTTTT; CDR3aa: CASSVTSGLNTGELFF
d_gene: .; v_gene: TRBV7-9; abundance: few; j_gene: TRBJ1-1; CDR3nt: TGTGCCAGCAGCTCGACAGGAATAGCTTTCTTT; CDR3aa: CASSSTGIAFF
d_gene: .; v_gene: TRBV5-5; abundance: many; j_gene: TRBJ1-6; CDR3nt: TGTGCCAGCTCGGTGGGGGCGGCGCATTCACCCCTCCACTTT; CDR3aa: CASSVGAAHSPLHF
d_gene: .; v_gene: TRBV20-1; abundance: once; j_gene: TRBJ2-5; CDR3nt: TGCAGTGCCCCTTTCGGCAGGGAAGAGACCCAGTACTTC; CDR3aa: CSAPFGREETQYF
d_gene: .; v_gene: TRBV29-1; abundance: many; j_gene: TRBJ2-3; CDR3nt: TGCAGCGTCGGAGATTTGGACACAGATACGCAGTATTTT; CDR3aa: CSVGDLDTDTQYF
d_gene: TRBD2; v_gene: TRBV29-1; abundance: many; j_gene: TRBJ2-1; CDR3nt: TGCAGCCAGCGGGAGGGTCCTCAGGATGAGCAGTTCTTC; CDR3aa: CSQREGPQDEQFF
d_gene: TRBD2; v_gene: TRBV12-3/TRBV12-4; abundance: many; j_gene: TRBJ2-1; CDR3nt: TGTGCCAGCAGTCCCCGTAGCGGGAGGGCAAGCAATGAGCAGTTCTTC; CDR3aa: CASSPRSGRASNEQFF
d_gene: .; v_gene: TRBV6-1; abundance: few; j_gene: TRBJ1-1; CDR3nt: TGTGCCAGCAGTGAAGGCCGGTCGTTTACCACTGAAGCTTTCTTT; CDR3aa: CASSEGRSFTTEAFF
d_gene: .; v_gene: TRBV3-1; abundance: .; j_gene: TRBJ1-3; CDR3nt: TGTGCCAGCAGCCAAGATCTCTCAGGGAGGTCGGGAAACACCATATATTTT; CDR3aa: CASSQDLSGRSGNTIYF
d_gene: .; v_gene: TRBV3-1; abundance: .; j_gene: TRBJ1-1; CDR3nt: TGTGCCAGCACCCGCCTCCAGACTTTTAACACTGAAGCTTTCTTT; CDR3aa: CASTRLQTFNTEAFF
d_gene: .; v_gene: TRBV25-1; abundance: .; j_gene: TRBJ1-1; CDR3nt: TGTGCCAGCAGTGGACACCGGGAGGCCCCTGAAGCTTTCTTT; CDR3aa: CASSGHREAPEAFF
d_gene: .; v_gene: TRBV5-1; abundance: .; j_gene: TRBJ2-1; CDR3nt: TGCGCCAGCAGCTTGGTACTAGTGAATGAGCAGTTCTTC; CDR3aa: CASSLVLVNEQFF
d_gene: TRBD1; v_gene: TRBV10-3; abundance: few; j_gene: TRBJ2-7; CDR3nt: TGTGCCATCAGTCCGGGACAGGGTTATTTTGGCGAGCAGTACTTC; CDR3aa: CAISPGQGYFGEQYF
d_gene: .; v_gene: TRBV18; abundance: few; j_gene: TRBJ1-1; CDR3nt: TGTGCCAGCTCACCGTCTTCCGACCCGCCAACTGAAGCTTTCTTT; CDR3aa: CASSPSSDPPTEAFF
d_gene: .; v_gene: TRBV6-2/TRBV6-3; abundance: many; j_gene: TRBJ1-5; CDR3nt: TGTGCCAGCCGGGACGGGAATCAGCCCCAGCATTTT; CDR3aa: CASRDGNQPQHF
d_gene: .; v_gene: TRBV20-1; abundance: .; j_gene: TRBJ2-1; CDR3nt: TGCAGTGCTCCCTTAGGGACAAAGGTTGAGCAGTTCTTC; CDR3aa: CSAPLGTKVEQFF
d_gene: .; v_gene: TRBV5-1; abundance: few; j_gene: TRBJ2-3; CDR3nt: TGCGCCAGCAGCTTGGATCCTTTACCGGACCTACAAGCAGATACGCAGTATTTT; CDR3aa: CASSLDPLPDLQADTQYF
d_gene: .; v_gene: TRBV10-3; abundance: .; j_gene: TRBJ2-3; CDR3nt: TGTGCCATCAGTGGGGGATCGAGCGGGAGCACAGATACGCAGTATTTT; CDR3aa: CAISGGSSGSTDTQYF